These 20 T cell receptor beta chains came from one sample sequenced in a study of blood T cell repertoires in COVID-19. TCRdb keeps only in-frame clones here, not all; method: immunoSEQ multiplex PCR. This table has roughly 220,000 clones, around 82% appearing once. The sample taken for sequencing was peripheral blood. All receptors come from a woman aged 25 to 39 who had recovered from COVID-19.

The rearrangement joins TRBV3-1 (or the pseudogene TRBV3-2) to TRBJ2-7; TRBD1 matches 7 bases. From germline, CDR1 is LGHDT and CDR2 YNNKEL (reference sequence). J lost 2 bases, V lost 4 bases, and 8 bases had no gene match. The CDR3 has 15 amino acids. The CDR3 region is CASSRRGGQPYEQYF. Here the CDR3 DNA reads TGTGCCAGCAGCCGACGAGGGGGACAGCCCTACGAGCAGTACTTC.

A single count supports this clone. The gene calls are TRBV11-1 and TRBJ2-2; 8 bases align to TRBD1. The germline CDR1 and CDR2 sequences are SGHAT and FQDESV (reference sequence). The V segment lost 5 bases and the J segment 5 bases; nucleotides outside the gene matches: 7. This CDR3 is 15 amino acids long. This chain's CDR3 is CASSLRTGSTGELFF. The CDR3 nucleotides read TGTGCCAGCAGCCTCCGGACAGGGAGTACCGGGGAGCTGTTTTTT. Full variable domain (outside the CDR3, taken from reference TRBV11-1 and TRBJ2-2): EAEVAQSPRYKITEKSQAVAFWCDPISGHATLYWYRQILGQGPELLVQFQDESVVDDSQLPKDRFSAERLKGVDSTLKIQPAELGDSAMYLCASSLRTGSTGELFFGEGSRLTVL.

CDR3 loop: CASSLIATGANTEAFF. CDR3 nucleotide sequence: TGTGCCAGCAGCCTAATTGCAACAGGGGCGAACACTGAAGCTTTCTTT. The J gene is TRBJ1-1, the V gene TRBV11-1; TRBD1 matches at 7 bases. CDR3 length: 16 amino acids. Germline CDR1 SGHAT, CDR2 FQDESV (reference sequence). Trimming removed 5 bases from V and 1 base from J; junction bases left unmatched: 10.

The chain is built from TRBV6-5 and TRBJ2-7, with D tentatively TRBD1 (6 bases). The length of the CDR3 is 14 residues. With 8 bases removed from V and 4 bases from J, the gap between germline ends came to 18 bases. CDR1 is MNHEY and CDR2 is SVGAGI in the germline V gene. The CDR3 nucleotides are TGTGCCAGCGACGCAACAGGGACCAGTTACGAGCAGTACTTC. Translation: CASDATGTSYEQYF.

This chain joins TRBV7-3 and TRBJ2-1, with TRBD2 matching 8 bases. In germline, CDR1 is SGHTA, CDR2 FQGTGA. With V trimmed by 5 bases and J by 4 bases, 4 bases remained unmatched. There are 14 residues in the CDR3. The CDR3 DNA is TGTGCCAGCAGCCAGGGACTAGTGTACAATGAGCAGTTCTTC. Translating it yields CASSQGLVYNEQFF. Complete variable domain (other parts from reference TRBV7-3 and TRBJ2-1): GAGVSQTPSNKVTEKGKYVELRCDPISGHTALYWYRQSLGQGPEFLIYFQGTGAADDSGLPNDRFFAVRPEGSVSTLKIQRTERGDSAVYLCASSQGLVYNEQFFGPGTRLTVL.

The chain couples TRBV7-3 to TRBJ1-4; D is perhaps TRBD1 (6 bases). In germline, CDR1 is SGHTA, CDR2 FQGTGA. Trimming shortened V by 5 bases and J by 5 bases, and 15 bases separated the two germline ends. There are 15 residues in the CDR3. This CDR3 reads CASSLQGQPNEKLFF. The CDR3 bases are TGTGCCAGCAGCCTTCAAGGACAGCCGAATGAAAAACTGTTTTTT.

V gene TRBV11-3 combines with J gene TRBJ2-3, with 9 bases fitting TRBD2. Germline assignment: CDR1 SGHNT and CDR2 YENEEA. The ends lost 3 bases at V and 5 bases at J; junction bases unmatched: 12. CDR3 size: 17 residues. CDR3 in amino acids: CASSLGGGREVGDTQYF. In nucleotides, the CDR3 is TGTGCCAGCAGCTTGGGGGGCGGGAGGGAAGTAGGAGATACGCAGTATTTT.

V gene TRBV9 combines with J gene TRBJ1-5, with TRBD1 matching 7 bases. This CDR3 has 15 residues. Per germline, CDR1 SGDLS and CDR2 YYNGEE. V dropped 0 bases and J dropped 8; count of bases not matched to a gene: 8. The chain's CDR3 is CASSVGSTGNEPQHF. Written as DNA, the CDR3 is TGTGCCAGCAGCGTAGGTTCGACAGGGAACGAGCCCCAGCATTTT.

The rearrangement links TRBV6-5 to TRBJ2-2; 10 bases map to TRBD1. The CDR3 spans 15 residues. V was pared by 7 bases and J by 6 bases, with 8 bases of the junction left unmatched. From germline, CDR1 is MNHEY and CDR2 SVGAGI. CDR3 nucleotides: TGTGCCAGCACGAGGACAGGGGGGGCCCCCGGGGAGCTGTTTTTT. Its protein is CASTRTGGAPGELFF.

This chain links TRBV9 with TRBJ2-1; 8 bases align to TRBD2. Germline V gene data show CDR1 as SGDLS and CDR2 as YYNGEE. The CDR3 loop spans 16 amino acids. J gave up 7 bases and V 4 bases, and 13 bases lay outside the gene matches. CDR3 region: CASSLHRGGAMNEQFF. The CDR3 coding sequence is TGTGCCAGCAGCCTCCACCGGGGGGGGGCCATGAATGAGCAGTTCTTC. Full variable domain (outside the CDR3, taken from reference TRBV9 and TRBJ2-1): DSGVTQTPKHLITATGQRVTLRCSPRSGDLSVYWYQQSLDQGLQFLIQYYNGEERAKGNILERFSAQQFPDLHSELNLSSLELGDSALYFCASSLHRGGAMNEQFFGPGTRLTVL.

The chain is built from TRBV4-1 and TRBJ1-2, with 8 bases identical to TRBD1. This CDR3 has 17 amino acids. Per germline, CDR1 MGHRA and CDR2 YSYEKL. V shed 1 base and J 4 bases; nucleotides not matched to a gene: 11. This CDR3 is CASSQVQAGGDGYGYTF. The CDR3 DNA follows: TGCGCCAGCAGCCAAGTTCAAGCAGGGGGCGACGGCTATGGCTACACCTTC.

The V and J genes are TRBV6-1 and TRBJ1-6, with a possible D match to TRBD1 (6 bases). The CDR3 spans 18 residues. Trimming took 4 bases from V and 1 from J, leaving 17 bases between them. Germline CDR1 and CDR2: MNHNS and SASEGT. CDR3 in amino acids: CASSAGEGGSSYNSPLHF. The CDR3 coding sequence is TGTGCCAGCAGTGCGGGGGAGGGGGGTTCATCCTATAATTCACCCCTCCACTTT.

The chain combines TRBV9 with TRBJ1-2; 10 bases agree with TRBD1. This CDR3 region has 14 residues. V was pared by 1 base and J by 4 bases, with 1 base of the junction left unmatched. Germline V CDR1 and CDR2: SGDLS, YYNGEE. The chain's CDR3 is CASSVWDRGYGYTF. The CDR3 coding sequence is TGTGCCAGCAGCGTATGGGACAGGGGCTATGGCTACACCTTC.

The chain carries TRBV4-1 and TRBJ1-1, with TRBD1 matching over 7 bases. J was trimmed by 3 bases and V by 1 base; bases with no gene match: 5. The CDR3 length is 15 residues. The germline CDR1 and CDR2 sequences are MGHRA and YSYEKL. The CDR3 sequence: CASSQVGQGDTEAFF. The DNA of the CDR3 is TGCGCCAGCAGCCAAGTGGGCCAGGGGGACACTGAAGCTTTCTTT.

This sequence joins TRBV28 and TRBJ2-2; 10 bases agree with TRBD2. In germline, CDR1 is MDHEN, CDR2 SYDVKM. Trimming cost V 5 bases and J 4 bases; bases outside gene matches: 10. This CDR3 contains 17 residues. CDR3 DNA: TGTGCCAGCAGTAGGCTAGCGGGAGCGACGAGCACCGGGGAGCTGTTTTTT. This encodes CASSRLAGATSTGELFF.

The V gene is TRBV4-1, the J gene TRBJ2-5; tentatively, D is TRBD1 (5 bases). Per germline, CDR1 MGHRA and CDR2 YSYEKL. V lost 0 bases, J lost 4 bases, and 9 bases lay in between. CDR3 size: 14 residues. The CDR3 nucleotides read TGCGCCAGCAGCCAAGACAGGGCCCTAGAGACCCAGTACTTC. This encodes CASSQDRALETQYF.

V usage is TRBV9 and J usage is TRBJ1-5, with TRBD1 matching over 9 bases. The V and J ends lost 2 bases and 7 bases, in that order; junction bases with no gene match: 13. Germline CDR1 and CDR2: SGDLS and YYNGEE. The length of the CDR3 is 17 residues. CDR3 loop: CASSVQRTGGRRQPQHF. In DNA, the CDR3 is TGTGCCAGCAGCGTCCAAAGAACAGGGGGCAGGCGGCAGCCCCAGCATTTT.

The sample holds many counts of this clone. This chain links TRBV29-1 with TRBJ1-2, with TRBD1 matching 7 bases. The germline CDR1 and CDR2 sequences are SQVTM and ANQGSEA. The J segment lost 8 bases and the V segment lost 0 bases, leaving 6 bases of the junction unmatched. The CDR3 runs to 13 residues. The chain's CDR3 is CSVEDPGGGGYTF. As DNA, the CDR3 is TGCAGCGTTGAAGATCCAGGGGGAGGAGGCTACACCTTC.

The V gene is TRBV5-6, the J gene TRBJ2-3; tentative D call: TRBD2 (6 bases). This CDR3 is 13 amino acids long. Germline CDR1 SGHDT, CDR2 YYEEEE. Trimming stripped 7 bases from V and 6 bases from J, with 15 bases between. The CDR3 region is CASSDPGSDTQYF. Written as DNA, the CDR3 is TGTGCCAGCTCGGACCCCGGGAGCGATACGCAGTATTTT.

The chain employs TRBV9 and TRBJ2-1; 8 bases line up with TRBD2. Germline CDR1 SGDLS, CDR2 YYNGEE. CDR3 length: 17 amino acids. Germline trimming cut 3 bases from V and 5 bases from J; bases unmatched to any gene: 13. The CDR3 here is CASSANRASGSHNEQFF. CDR3 in DNA: TGTGCCAGCAGCGCGAACAGGGCTAGCGGGTCTCACAATGAGCAGTTCTTC.